The T cell receptor beta chain described here comes from a study of early T cells in non-severe SARS-CoV-2 infection. Overall study: The sequenced material was bulk RNA from unsorted whole blood, and its chains were unpaired.

Points from the study as a whole: Reliance on VDJdb matching favored anti-spike CD8 responses; private and CD4 specificities were missed.

In the library, individual cDNA molecules carried attached unique molecular identifiers. In TCRdb, the 5' RACE reads were re-called with MiXCR into one record per CDR3 protein. The data contain more than 85,000 distinct CDR3 sequences, roughly 15% of them seen just once; the ten biggest clones take up approximately 5.1%. As to this clonotype: Its target is unknown.

The germline V gene encodes CDR1 DFQATT and CDR2 SNEGSKA (reference sequence). The CDR3 spans 13 residues. The sequenced sample was whole blood, obtained at baseline. The chain links TRBV20-1 to TRBJ2-7; no clear D gene. The sequence was collected from an adult who was a healthcare worker with PCR-confirmed SARS-CoV-2 infection or an uninfected control (not recorded which). CDR3 loop: CSAPDLSSYEQYF. CDR3 DNA: TGCAGCGCTCCGGACCTGAGCTCCTACGAGCAGTACTTC.